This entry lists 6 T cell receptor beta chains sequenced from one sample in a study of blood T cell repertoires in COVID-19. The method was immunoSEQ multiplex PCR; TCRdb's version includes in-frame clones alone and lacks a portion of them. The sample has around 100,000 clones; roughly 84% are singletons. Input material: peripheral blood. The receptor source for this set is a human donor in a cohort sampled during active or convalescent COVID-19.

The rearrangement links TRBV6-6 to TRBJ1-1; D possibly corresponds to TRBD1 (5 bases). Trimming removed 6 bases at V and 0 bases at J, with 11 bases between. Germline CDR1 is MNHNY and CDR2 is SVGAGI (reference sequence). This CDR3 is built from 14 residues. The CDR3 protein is CASRDTTMNTEAFF. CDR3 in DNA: TGTGCCAGCAGGGACACAACGATGAACACTGAAGCTTTCTTT.

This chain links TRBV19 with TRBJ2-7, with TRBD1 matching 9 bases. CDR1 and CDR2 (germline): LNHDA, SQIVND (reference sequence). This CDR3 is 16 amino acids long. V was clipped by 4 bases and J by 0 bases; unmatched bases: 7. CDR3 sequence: CASSTPATGGSYEQYF. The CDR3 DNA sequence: TGTGCCAGTAGTACCCCAGCGACAGGGGGCTCCTACGAGCAGTACTTC.

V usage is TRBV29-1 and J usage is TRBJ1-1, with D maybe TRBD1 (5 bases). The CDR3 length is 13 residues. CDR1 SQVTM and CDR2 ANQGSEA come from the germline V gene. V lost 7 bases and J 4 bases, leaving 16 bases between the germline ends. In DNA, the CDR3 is TGCAGCGCCATTCCAGGGTCGGCCACTGAAGCTTTCTTT. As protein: CSAIPGSATEAFF. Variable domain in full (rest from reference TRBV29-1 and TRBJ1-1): SAVISQKPSRDICQRGTSLTIQCQVDSQVTMMFWYRQQPGQSLTLIATANQGSEATYESGFVIDKFPISRPNLTFSTLTVSNMSPEDSSIYLCSAIPGSATEAFFGQGTRLTVV.

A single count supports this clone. CDR3 bases: TGTGCCAGTCAGAAGCGCGCGACAGGGGTAGGTTCACCCCTCCACTTT. The encoded protein is CASQKRATGVGSPLHF. The chain links TRBV25-1 to TRBJ1-6; 8 nucleotides agree with TRBD1. Trimming at V came to 9 bases and at J to 9 bases, leaving 16 bases not matched to a gene. Germline lookup yields CDR1 MGHDK and CDR2 SYGVNS. The CDR3 loop spans 16 amino acids.

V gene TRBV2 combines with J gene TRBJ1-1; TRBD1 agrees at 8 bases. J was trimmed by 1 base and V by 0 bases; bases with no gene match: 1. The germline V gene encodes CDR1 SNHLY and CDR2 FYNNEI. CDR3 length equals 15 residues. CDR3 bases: TGTGCCAGCAGTGAAGCCGGGACAGGGAACACTGAAGCTTTCTTT. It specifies CASSEAGTGNTEAFF.

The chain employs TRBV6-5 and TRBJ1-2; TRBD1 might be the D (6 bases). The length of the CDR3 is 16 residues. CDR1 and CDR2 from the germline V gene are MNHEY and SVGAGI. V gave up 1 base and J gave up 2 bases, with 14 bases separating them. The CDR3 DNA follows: TGTGCCAGCAGTTACTGGTCTGGGGGGGCGAACTATGGCTACACCTTC. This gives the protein CASSYWSGGANYGYTF.